Below, one TCR beta chain is given with its context. This clone was detected a few times. What antigen it recognizes has not been identified. Base qualities were left out, and no much larger clone turns up one base away. Whole blood was collected in K2EDTA tubes by collaborating institutions according to the institutions' own protocols. For TCRbeta analysis, collaborator samples were shipped as frozen whole blood, as isolated PBMCs, or as DNA extracted from either sample type. These data come from a study of blood T cell repertoires in COVID-19 (dated by TCRdb to the early 2020s). Regarding the research as a whole: Samples covering the acute and convalescent phases of COVID-19 were provided by collaborators in the United States, Italy and Spain. The material from the prospective study consisted of cDNA or gDNA derived from T cells, B-cell-depleted T cells, or PBMCs. The dataset comprised deeply sampled blood TCRbeta repertoires from subjects exposed to, actively infected with, or recovered from COVID-19. The repertoires were released in a freely available public database intended as a resource for research on the immune response to SARS-CoV-2. Samples came from the ongoing ImmuneRACE study (first 160 participants) plus 1,254 subjects from 6 global collaborators. Sample metadata almost always included a de-identified subject ID, COVID-19 status, age in years and sex. Where available, HLA class I and class II types were obtained from metadata supplied by the sample provider rather than from assay-based typing.

Reading from cysteine to phenylalanine, the CDR3 counts 15 amino acids. The kept DNA is CDR3 alone, 45 bases in frame from the first base. From the germline V gene, CDR1 is MDHEN and CDR2 is SYDVKM. V is shortened by 3 bases, J by 7 bases, and the region joining them spans 16 bases. TCRbeta CDR3 regions were amplified from genomic DNA using the immunoSEQ Assay, a bias-controlled multiplex PCR. The published analysis was carried out like this. Nucleated cell counts per sample were estimated from amplification of reference gene primers within the assay. Sequence reads were collapsed and filtered to measure the absolute abundance of every unique TCRbeta CDR3 rearrangement. Productive Simpson clonality was computed per sample as the square root of Simpson's diversity index over productive rearrangements. TCRdb's version of the immuneACCESS table is confined to in-frame rearrangements and falls short of the full clone set. An unresolved V gene accounts for under half of the shortfall where checked; the remainder is of unknown origin. V and J calls and clone size follow that table, whereas D and trimming were derived from the DNA. This sample gives fewer than 70,000 clones in total; around 90% of them show up just once. The ten biggest clones cover about 2.4% of the sample.

What the authors observed across the whole study: The amount of clinical and demographic metadata varied by source and participant and was provided uncurated.

Sequenced sample: peripheral blood. The receptor was derived from a human donor in a cohort sampled during active COVID-19. The chain is made from TRBV28 and TRBJ2-1; matching of 5 bases hints at TRBD2 as the D gene. The DNA sequence is TGTGCCAGCAGTTTTTATAGTCGACTATCGAATGAGCAGTTCTTC. This sequence encodes CASSFYSRLSNEQFF.